This T cell receptor beta chain was recovered during a study of blood T cell repertoires in COVID-19. Study information: Acute and convalescent COVID-19 specimens originated in the United States, Italy and Spain.

Cohorts were determined from participant-reported clinical history. In the study's own analysis: It was from reference gene primer amplification that nucleated cell counts were estimated. Using immunoSEQ multiplex PCR, the repertoire was profiled, and TCRdb retains in-frame clones only, with some absent. D and trimming come from the DNA, and the V and J calls and clone size come from that table. The sample has about 270,000 clones, 80% to 90% seen once. The V end lost 3 bases, the J end lost 2 bases, and 16 bases lay between the germline ends. The CDR3 spans 16 residues. CDR1 KGHSH and CDR2 LQKENI come from the germline V gene.

The sequenced sample was PBMCs or T cells enriched from blood (not recorded which). The genes are TRBV18 and TRBJ1-1; D perhaps matches TRBD1 (6 bases). The TCR comes from a woman between 18 and 30 years old who had recovered from COVID-19. The DNA of the CDR3 is TGTGCCAGCTCACCGGGGGGGGCAGGGAGAAACACTGAAGCTTTCTTT. This sequence encodes CASSPGGAGRNTEAFF.